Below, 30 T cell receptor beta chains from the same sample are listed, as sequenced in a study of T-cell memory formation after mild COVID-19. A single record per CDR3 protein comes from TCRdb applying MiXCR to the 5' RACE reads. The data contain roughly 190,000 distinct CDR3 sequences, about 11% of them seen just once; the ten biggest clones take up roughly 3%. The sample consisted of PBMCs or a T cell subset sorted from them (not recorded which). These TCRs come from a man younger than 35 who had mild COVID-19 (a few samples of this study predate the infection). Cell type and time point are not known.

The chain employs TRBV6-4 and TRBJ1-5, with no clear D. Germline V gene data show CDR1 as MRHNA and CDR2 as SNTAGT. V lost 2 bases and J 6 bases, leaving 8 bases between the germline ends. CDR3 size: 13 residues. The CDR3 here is CASSDQEGQPQHF. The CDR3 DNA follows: TGTGCCAGCAGTGACCAGGAAGGTCAGCCCCAGCATTTT.

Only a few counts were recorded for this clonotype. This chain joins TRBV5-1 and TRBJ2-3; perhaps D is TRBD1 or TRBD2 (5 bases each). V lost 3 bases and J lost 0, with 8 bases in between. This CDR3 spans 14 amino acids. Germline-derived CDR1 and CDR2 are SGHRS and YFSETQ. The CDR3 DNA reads TGCGCCAGCAGCTACGGGACCAGCACAGATACGCAGTATTTT. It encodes CASSYGTSTDTQYF.

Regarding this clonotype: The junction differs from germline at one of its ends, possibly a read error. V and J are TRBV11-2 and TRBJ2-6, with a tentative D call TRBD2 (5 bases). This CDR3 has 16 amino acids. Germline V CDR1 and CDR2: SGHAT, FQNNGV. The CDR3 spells CDSRRPGRTGANVLTF. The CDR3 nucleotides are TGTGACAGCAGACGGCCGGGGAGAACTGGGGCCAACGTCCTGACTTTC.

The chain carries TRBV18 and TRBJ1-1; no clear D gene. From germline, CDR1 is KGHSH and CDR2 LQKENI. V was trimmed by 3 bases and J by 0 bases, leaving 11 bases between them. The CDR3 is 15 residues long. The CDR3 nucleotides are TGTGCCAGCTCACCTGGGAACCCGATGAACACTGAAGCTTTCTTT. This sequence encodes CASSPGNPMNTEAFF.

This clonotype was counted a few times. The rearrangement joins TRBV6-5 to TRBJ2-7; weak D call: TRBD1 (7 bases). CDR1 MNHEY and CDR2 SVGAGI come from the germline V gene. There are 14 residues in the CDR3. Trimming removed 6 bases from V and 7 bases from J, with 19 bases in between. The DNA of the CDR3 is TGTGCCAGCAGCCCCGGACAGGCACGGGGGGAGCAGTACGTC. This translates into CASSPGQARGEQYV.

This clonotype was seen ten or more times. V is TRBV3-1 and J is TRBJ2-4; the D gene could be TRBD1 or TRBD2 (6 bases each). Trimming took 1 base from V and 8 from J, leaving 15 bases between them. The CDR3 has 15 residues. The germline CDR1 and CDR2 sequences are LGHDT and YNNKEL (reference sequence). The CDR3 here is CASSQASSRGHIQYF. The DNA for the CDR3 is TGTGCCAGCAGCCAAGCTAGCAGCCGGGGGCACATTCAGTACTTC.

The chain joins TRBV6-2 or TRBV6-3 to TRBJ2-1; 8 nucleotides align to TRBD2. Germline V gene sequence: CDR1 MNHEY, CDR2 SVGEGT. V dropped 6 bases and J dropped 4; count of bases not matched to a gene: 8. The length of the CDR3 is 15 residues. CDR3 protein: CASSQLAALYNEQFF. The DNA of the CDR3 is TGTGCCAGCAGCCAACTAGCGGCCCTATACAATGAGCAGTTCTTC.

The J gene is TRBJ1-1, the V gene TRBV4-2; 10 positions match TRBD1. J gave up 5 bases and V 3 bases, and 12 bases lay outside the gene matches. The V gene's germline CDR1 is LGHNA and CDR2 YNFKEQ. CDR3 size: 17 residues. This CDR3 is CASSHLDRGLWNTEAFF. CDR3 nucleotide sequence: TGTGCCAGCAGCCACCTAGACAGGGGGCTGTGGAATACTGAAGCTTTCTTT.

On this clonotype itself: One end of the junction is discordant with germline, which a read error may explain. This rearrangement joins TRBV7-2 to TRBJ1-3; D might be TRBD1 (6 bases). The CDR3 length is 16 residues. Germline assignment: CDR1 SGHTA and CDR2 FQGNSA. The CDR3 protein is CARSFLTGSSGNTIYF. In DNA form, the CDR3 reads TGTGCCAGAAGCTTCCTTACAGGGAGCTCTGGAAACACCATATATTTT.

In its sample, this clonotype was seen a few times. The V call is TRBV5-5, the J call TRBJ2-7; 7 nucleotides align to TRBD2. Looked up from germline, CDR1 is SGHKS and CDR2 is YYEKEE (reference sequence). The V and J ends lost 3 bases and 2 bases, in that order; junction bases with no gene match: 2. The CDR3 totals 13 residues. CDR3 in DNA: TGTGCCAGCAGCTGGGCGGGGGCCTACGAGCAGTACGTC. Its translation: CASSWAGAYEQYV.

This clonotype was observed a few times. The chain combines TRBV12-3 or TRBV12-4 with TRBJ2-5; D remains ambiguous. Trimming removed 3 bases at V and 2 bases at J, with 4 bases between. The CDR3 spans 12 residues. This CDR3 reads CASSFGQETQYF. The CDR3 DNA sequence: TGTGCCAGCAGTTTTGGGCAAGAGACCCAGTACTTC.

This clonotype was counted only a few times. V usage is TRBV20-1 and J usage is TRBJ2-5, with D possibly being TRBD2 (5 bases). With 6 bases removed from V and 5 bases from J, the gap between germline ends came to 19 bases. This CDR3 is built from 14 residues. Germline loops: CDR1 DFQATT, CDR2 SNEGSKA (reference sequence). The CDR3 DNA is TGCAGTGCCTCGGGGAGTTTCGGTTCGGAGACCCAGTACTTC. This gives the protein CSASGSFGSETQYF.

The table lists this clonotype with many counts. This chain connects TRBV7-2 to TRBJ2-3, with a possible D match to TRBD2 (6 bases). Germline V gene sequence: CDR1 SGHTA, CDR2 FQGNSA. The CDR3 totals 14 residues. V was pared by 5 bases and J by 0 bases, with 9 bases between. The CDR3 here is CASSEGTSTDTQYF. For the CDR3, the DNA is TGTGCCAGCAGCGAGGGGACTAGCACAGATACGCAGTATTTT.

CDR3 amino acids: CSAPGQGFRDTQYF. The CDR3 bases are TGCAGTGCACCGGGACAGGGTTTTCGAGATACGCAGTATTTT. The chain couples TRBV20-1 to TRBJ2-3; the match to TRBD1 covers 9 bases. Germline CDR1 is DFQATT and CDR2 is SNEGSKA (reference sequence). The length of the CDR3 is 14 residues. The ends lost 6 bases at V and 5 bases at J; junction bases unmatched: 9.

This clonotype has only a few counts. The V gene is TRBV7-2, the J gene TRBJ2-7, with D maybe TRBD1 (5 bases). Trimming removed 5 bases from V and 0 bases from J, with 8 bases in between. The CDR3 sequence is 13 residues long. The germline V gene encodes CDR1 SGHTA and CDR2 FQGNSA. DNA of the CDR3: TGTGCCAGCAGCCGACAGCCCTCCTACGAGCAGTACGTC. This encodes CASSRQPSYEQYV.

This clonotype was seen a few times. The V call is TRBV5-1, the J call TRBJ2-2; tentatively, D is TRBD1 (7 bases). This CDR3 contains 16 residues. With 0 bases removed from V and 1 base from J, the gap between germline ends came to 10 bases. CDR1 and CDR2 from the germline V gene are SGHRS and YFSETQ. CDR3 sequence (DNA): TGCGCCAGCAGCTTGGACAGGGGACTGAACACCGGGGAGCTGTTTTTT. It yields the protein CASSLDRGLNTGELFF.

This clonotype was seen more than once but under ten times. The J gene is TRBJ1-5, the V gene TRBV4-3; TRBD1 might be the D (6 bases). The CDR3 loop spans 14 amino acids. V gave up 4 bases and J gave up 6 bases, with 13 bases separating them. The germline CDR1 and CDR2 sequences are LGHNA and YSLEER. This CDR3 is CASSRGQQGQPQHF. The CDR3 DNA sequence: TGCGCCAGCAGCCGGGGGCAGCAGGGTCAGCCCCAGCATTTT.

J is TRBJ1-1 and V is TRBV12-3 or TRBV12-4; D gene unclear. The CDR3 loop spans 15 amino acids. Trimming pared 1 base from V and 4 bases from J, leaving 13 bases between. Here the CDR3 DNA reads TGTGCCAGCAGTTTAGGGTCGGGGAGAAGCACTGAAGCTTTCTTT. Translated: CASSLGSGRSTEAFF.

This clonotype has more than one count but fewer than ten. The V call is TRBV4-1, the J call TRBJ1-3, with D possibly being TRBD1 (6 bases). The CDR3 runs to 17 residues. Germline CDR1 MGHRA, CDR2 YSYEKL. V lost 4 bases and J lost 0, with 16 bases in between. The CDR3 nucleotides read TGCGCCAGCAGCCGAGGGGGGATAATCCTCTCTGGAAACACCATATATTTT. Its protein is CASSRGGIILSGNTIYF.

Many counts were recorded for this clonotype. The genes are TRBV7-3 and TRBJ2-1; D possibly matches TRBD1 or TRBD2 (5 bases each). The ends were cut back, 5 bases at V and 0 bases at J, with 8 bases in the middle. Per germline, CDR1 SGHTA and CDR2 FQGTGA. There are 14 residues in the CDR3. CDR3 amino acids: CASSRGGSYNEQFF. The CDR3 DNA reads TGTGCCAGCAGCCGGGGCGGCTCCTACAATGAGCAGTTCTTC.

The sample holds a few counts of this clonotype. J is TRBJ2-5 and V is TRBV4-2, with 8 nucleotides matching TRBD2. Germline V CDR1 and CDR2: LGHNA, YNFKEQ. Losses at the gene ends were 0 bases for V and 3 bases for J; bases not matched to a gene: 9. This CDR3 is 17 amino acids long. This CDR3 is CASSQESGSAGEETQYF. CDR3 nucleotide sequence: TGTGCCAGCAGCCAAGAAAGTGGGTCAGCGGGGGAAGAGACCCAGTACTTC.

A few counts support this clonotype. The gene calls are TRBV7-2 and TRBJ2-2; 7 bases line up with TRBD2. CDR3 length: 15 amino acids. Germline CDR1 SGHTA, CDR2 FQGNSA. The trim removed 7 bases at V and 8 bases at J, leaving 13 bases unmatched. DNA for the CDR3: TGTGCCAGCAACTCAATAGCGGGCCCTGGGGGGGAGCTGTTTTTT. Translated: CASNSIAGPGGELFF.

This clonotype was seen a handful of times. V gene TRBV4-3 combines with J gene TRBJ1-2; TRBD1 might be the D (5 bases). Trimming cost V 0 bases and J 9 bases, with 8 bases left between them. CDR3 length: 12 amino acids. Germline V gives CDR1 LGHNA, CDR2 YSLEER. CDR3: CASSQDAGSYTF. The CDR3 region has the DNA TGCGCCAGCAGCCAAGATGCAGGGAGCTACACCTTC.

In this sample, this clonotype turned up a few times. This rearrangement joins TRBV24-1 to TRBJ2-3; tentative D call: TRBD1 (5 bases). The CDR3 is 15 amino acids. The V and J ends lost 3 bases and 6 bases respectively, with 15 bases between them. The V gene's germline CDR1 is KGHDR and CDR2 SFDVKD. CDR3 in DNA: TGTGCCACCAGTGATAAGCAGGGCGACGAGGATACGCAGTATTTT. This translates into CATSDKQGDEDTQYF.

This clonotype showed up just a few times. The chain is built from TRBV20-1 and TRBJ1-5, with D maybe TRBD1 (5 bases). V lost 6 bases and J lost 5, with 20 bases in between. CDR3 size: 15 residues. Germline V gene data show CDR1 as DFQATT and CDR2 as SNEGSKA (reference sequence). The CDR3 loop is CSALRPGTVYQPQHF. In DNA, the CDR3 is TGCAGTGCCCTACGCCCCGGGACGGTTTATCAGCCCCAGCATTTT.

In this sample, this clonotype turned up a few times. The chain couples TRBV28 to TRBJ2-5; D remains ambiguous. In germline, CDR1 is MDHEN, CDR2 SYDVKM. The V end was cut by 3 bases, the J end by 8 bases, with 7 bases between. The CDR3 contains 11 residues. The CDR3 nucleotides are TGTGCCAGCAGTTTCTCCCAAACCCAGTACTTC. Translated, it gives CASSFSQTQYF.

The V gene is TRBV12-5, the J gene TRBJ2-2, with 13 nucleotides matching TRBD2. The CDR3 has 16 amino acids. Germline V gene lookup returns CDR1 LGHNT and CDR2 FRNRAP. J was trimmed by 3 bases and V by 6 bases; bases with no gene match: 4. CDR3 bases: TGTGCTAGTGGCAGGACTAGCGGGGGAGACACCGGGGAGCTGTTTTTT. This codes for CASGRTSGGDTGELFF.

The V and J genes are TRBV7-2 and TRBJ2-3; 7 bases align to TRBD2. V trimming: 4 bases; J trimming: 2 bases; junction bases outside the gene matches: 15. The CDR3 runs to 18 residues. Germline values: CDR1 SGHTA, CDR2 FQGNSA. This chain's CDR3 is CASSSSGGGGGYTDTQYF. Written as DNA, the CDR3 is TGTGCCAGCAGCTCCTCCGGTGGTGGGGGGGGTTACACAGATACGCAGTATTTT.

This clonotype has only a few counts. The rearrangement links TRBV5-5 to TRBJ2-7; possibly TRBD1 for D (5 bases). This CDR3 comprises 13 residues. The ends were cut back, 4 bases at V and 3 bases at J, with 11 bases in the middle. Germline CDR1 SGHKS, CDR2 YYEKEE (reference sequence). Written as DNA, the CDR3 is TGTGCCAGCAGCGTAACAGGATTCTACGAGCAGTACGTC. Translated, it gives CASSVTGFYEQYV.

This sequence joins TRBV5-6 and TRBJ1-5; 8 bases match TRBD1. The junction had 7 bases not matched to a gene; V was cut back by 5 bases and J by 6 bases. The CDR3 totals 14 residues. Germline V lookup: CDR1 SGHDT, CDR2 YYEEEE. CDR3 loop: CASSNQGAVQPQHF. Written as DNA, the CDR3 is TGTGCCAGCAGTAACCAGGGGGCGGTTCAGCCCCAGCATTTT.